This entry features one TCR beta chain sequence. CDR1 is SNHLY, CDR2 FYNNEI, per germline. The ends lost 6 bases at V and 8 bases at J; junction bases unmatched: 6. CDR3 length: 13 amino acids. The data derive from a study of cytomegalovirus exposure and HLA in healthy donors. The study sampled nominally healthy donors, though unrecorded immune exposures were likely. Primers for the PCR totalled 60 Vbeta and 13 Jbeta. Measured with immunoSEQ multiplex PCR; TCRdb has only the in-frame clones, and not every one. The table shows around 120,000 clones, with roughly 70% occurring only once. Sequenced sample: PBMCs. This clonotype originated in a man aged 40-49 years in good health and CMV-seropositive. This chain connects TRBV2 to TRBJ1-4; 7 positions agree with TRBD1. CDR3 coding DNA: TGTGCCAGCAGGGGCAGGGGGTGGGAAAAACTGTTTTTT. Translated, it gives CASRGRGWEKLFF.